The sequence of this TCR beta chain was determined in a study of cytomegalovirus exposure and HLA in healthy donors. PCR used 60 Vbeta primers and 13 Jbeta primers. Sequencing used immunoSEQ multiplex PCR; TCRdb keeps in-frame clones, though not all of them. The table records some 170,000 clones, around four fifths of them present only once. Findings and caveats of the study: Most TCR sequences were uncommon, yet certain public TCRs appeared in many donors. It was reported in a later analysis that an Asian-associated ancestry cluster showed fewer N-insertions than the roughly 710-donor mean.

Of note for this clone: Its matching antigen is unknown.

V shed 6 bases, J shed 4 bases, and the junction held 1 base outside the gene matches. CDR1 is SGHDN and CDR2 is FVKESK in the germline V gene. This CDR3 has 13 residues. The chain is built from TRBV14 and TRBJ2-5; 11 positions agree with TRBD2. This clonotype originated in a woman aged 55-69 years in good health and CMV-seropositive. The sequenced material came from PBMCs. The CDR3 sequence is CASSTSGGETQYF. The CDR3 DNA reads TGTGCCAGCAGTACTAGCGGGGGAGAGACCCAGTACTTC.